This entry lists 8 T cell receptor beta chains sequenced from one sample in a study of CD8+ T cells in alopecia areata. Reverse transcribed after extraction, RNA yielded cDNA as the sequencing template. The assay was immunoSEQ multiplex PCR, and TCRdb's table has in-frame clones only and misses some. The sample includes about 160,000 clones, over 80% of them seen just once. The sample here was CD8+ T cells sorted from blood, taken at week 0. The source is a human donor with alopecia areata.

The CDR3 loop reads CASSTNNEQFF. DNA for the CDR3: TGTGCCAGCAGCACAAACAATGAGCAGTTCTTC. The chain carries TRBV9 and TRBJ2-1, with no clear D. V was shortened by 4 bases and J by 5 bases, with 4 bases between the two germline ends. The CDR3 is 11 amino acids. The germline gives CDR1 SGDLS, CDR2 YYNGEE.

The genes are TRBV6-1 and TRBJ2-7, with D possibly TRBD1 on 6 matching bases. Germline V gene sequence: CDR1 MNHNS, CDR2 SASEGT. The CDR3 consists of 15 residues. V dropped 2 bases and J dropped 7 bases, with 18 bases sitting between them. For the CDR3, the DNA is TGTGCCAGCAGTGAATGGGTCAGACAGGACGGGGAGCAGTACTTC. It yields the protein CASSEWVRQDGEQYF.

This clone was picked up a small number of times. The chain employs TRBV29-1 and TRBJ2-7; 9 nucleotides match TRBD1. Germline V gene lookup returns CDR1 SQVTM and CDR2 ANQGSEA. This CDR3 comprises 13 residues. V was pared by 4 bases and J by 5 bases, with 6 bases of the junction left unmatched. The CDR3 DNA reads as TGCAGCGTTGGCCGGGACAGGGACGACGAGCAGTACTTC. The encoded protein is CSVGRDRDDEQYF.

A single count supports this clone. The chain uses TRBV7-9 and TRBJ2-1, with 8 bases lining up with TRBD2. The CDR3 consists of 16 residues. Per germline, CDR1 SEHNR and CDR2 FQNEAQ (reference sequence). V lost 10 bases and J lost 6; bases outside the gene matches: 17. Here the CDR3 reads CATVEQRETGSNEQFF. CDR3 nucleotides: TGTGCCACCGTCGAACAGCGGGAGACGGGCTCCAATGAGCAGTTCTTC.

The chain recombines TRBV5-1 with TRBJ2-3, with a tentative D call TRBD2 (5 bases). Germline values: CDR1 SGHRS, CDR2 YFSETQ. This CDR3 is 14 amino acids long. Trimming took 4 bases from V and 5 from J, leaving 14 bases between them. This chain's CDR3 is CASSASSEEDTQYF. CDR3 sequence (DNA): TGCGCCAGCAGCGCAAGTAGCGAGGAAGATACGCAGTATTTT.

The sample holds one count of this clone. This rearrangement joins TRBV6-6 to TRBJ2-2; 9 nucleotides agree with TRBD2. V was pared by 4 bases and J by 6 bases, with 6 bases of the junction left unmatched. Looked up from germline, CDR1 is MNHNY and CDR2 is SVGAGI (reference sequence). The CDR3 totals 15 residues. This CDR3 is CASSFPGLASGELFF. The CDR3 nucleotides read TGTGCCAGCAGTTTCCCGGGACTAGCATCCGGGGAGCTGTTTTTT.

J is TRBJ2-7 and V is TRBV29-1; 8 positions match TRBD1. The V gene's germline CDR1 is SQVTM and CDR2 ANQGSEA. The CDR3 is made up of 14 amino acids. J was trimmed by 2 bases and V by 1 base; bases with no gene match: 4. The CDR3 bases are TGCAGCGTTGAAGCCGGGACAGGTACCTACGAGCAGTACTTC. Translation gives CSVEAGTGTYEQYF.

This chain links TRBV5-1 with TRBJ2-5, with TRBD1 matching 8 bases. CDR1 is SGHRS and CDR2 is YFSETQ in the germline V gene. Unmatched junction bases numbered 4, after V lost 4 bases and J lost 2 bases. There are 14 residues in the CDR3. The chain's CDR3 is CASSQGTGQETQYF. CDR3 sequence (DNA): TGCGCCAGCAGCCAGGGGACAGGACAAGAGACCCAGTACTTC.